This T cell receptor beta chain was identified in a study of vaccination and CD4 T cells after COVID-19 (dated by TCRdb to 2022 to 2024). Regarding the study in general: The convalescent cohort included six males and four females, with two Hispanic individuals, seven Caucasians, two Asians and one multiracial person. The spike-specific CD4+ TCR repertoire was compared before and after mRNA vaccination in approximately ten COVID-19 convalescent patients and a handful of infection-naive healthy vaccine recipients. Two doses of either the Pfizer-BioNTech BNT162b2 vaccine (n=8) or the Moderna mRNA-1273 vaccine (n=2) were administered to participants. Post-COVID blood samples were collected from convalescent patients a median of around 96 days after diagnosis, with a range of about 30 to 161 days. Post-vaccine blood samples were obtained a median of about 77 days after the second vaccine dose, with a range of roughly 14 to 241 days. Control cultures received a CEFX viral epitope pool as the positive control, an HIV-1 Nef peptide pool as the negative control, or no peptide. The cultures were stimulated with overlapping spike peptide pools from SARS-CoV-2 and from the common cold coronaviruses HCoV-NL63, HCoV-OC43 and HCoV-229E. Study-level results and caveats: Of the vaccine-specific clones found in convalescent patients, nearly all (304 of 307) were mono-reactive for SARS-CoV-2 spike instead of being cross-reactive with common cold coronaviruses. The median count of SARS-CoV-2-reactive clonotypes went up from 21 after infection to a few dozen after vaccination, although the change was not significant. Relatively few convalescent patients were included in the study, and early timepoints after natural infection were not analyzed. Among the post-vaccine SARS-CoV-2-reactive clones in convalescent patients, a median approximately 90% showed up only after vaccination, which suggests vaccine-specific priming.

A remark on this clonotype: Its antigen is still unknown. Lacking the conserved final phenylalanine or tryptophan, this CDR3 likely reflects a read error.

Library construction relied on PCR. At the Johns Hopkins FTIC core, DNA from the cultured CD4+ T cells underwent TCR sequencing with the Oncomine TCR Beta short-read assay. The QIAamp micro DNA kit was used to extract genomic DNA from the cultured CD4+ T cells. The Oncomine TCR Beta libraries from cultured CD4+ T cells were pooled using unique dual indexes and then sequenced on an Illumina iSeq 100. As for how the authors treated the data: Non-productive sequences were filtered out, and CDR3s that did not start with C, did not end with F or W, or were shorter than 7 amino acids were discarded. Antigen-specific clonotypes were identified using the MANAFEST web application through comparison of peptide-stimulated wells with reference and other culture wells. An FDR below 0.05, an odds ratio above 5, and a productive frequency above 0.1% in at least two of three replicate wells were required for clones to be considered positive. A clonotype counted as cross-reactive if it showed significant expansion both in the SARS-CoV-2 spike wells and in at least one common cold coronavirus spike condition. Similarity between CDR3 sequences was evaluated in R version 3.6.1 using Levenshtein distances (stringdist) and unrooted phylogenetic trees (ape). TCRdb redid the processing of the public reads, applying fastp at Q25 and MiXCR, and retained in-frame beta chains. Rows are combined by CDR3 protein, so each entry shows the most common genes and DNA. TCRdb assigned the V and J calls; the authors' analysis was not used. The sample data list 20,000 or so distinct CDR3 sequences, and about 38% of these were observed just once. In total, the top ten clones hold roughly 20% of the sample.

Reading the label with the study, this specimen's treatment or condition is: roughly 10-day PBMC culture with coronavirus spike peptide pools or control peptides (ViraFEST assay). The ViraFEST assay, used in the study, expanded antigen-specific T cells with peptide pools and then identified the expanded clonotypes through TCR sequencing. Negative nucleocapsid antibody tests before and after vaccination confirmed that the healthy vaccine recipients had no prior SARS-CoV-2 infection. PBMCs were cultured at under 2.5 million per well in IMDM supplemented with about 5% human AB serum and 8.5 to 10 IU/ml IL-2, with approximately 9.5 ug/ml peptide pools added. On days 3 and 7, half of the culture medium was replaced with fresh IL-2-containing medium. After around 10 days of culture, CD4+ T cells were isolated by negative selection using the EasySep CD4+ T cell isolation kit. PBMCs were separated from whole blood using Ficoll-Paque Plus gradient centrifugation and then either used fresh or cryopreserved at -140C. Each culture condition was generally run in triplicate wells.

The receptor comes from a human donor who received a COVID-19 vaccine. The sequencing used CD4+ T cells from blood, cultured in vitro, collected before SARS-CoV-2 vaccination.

The nucleotides read TGTGCCAGCGAAGGACAGGGGAGATTTACAGATACGCAGTATTCT. This codes for CASEGQGRFTDTQYS. Recombination linked TRBV6-1 to TRBJ2-3, and TRBD1 aligns with 9 junction nucleotides. CDR1 and CDR2 are read off the germline V gene as MNHNS and SASEGT. Trimming removed 8 bases from V and 3 bases from J; the gene matches leave 9 bases unexplained. The CDR3 is 15 residues long, counting both termini. The only DNA kept is the CDR3, 45 bases in frame from the first base.